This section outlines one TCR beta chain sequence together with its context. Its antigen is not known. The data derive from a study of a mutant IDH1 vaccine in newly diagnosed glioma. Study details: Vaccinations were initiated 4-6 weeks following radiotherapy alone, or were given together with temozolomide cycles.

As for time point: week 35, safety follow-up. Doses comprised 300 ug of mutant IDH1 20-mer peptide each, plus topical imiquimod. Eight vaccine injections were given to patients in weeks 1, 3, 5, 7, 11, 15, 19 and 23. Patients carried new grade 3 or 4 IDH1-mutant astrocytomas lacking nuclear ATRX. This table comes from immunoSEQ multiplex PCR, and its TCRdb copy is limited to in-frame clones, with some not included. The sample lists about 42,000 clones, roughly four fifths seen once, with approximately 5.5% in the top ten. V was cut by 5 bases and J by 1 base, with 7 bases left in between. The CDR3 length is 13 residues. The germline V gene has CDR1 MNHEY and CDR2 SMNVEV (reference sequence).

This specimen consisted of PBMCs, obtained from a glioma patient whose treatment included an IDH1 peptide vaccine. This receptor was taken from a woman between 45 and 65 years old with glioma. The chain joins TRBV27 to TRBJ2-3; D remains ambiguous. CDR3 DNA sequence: TGTGCCAGCAGTCACACCCGCACAGATACGCAGTATTTT. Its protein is CASSHTRTDTQYF.